The 9 T cell receptor beta chains listed next were all sequenced from one sample in a study of blood T cell repertoires in COVID-19. The repertoire was sequenced with immunoSEQ multiplex PCR; TCRdb's copy has only in-frame clones and lacks some. This sample yields more than 35,000 clones, of which roughly nine tenths are seen a single time; around 8.1% belongs to the top ten. Sequenced input: peripheral blood. These receptors were obtained from a man aged 25-45 years with active or convalescent COVID-19.

V is TRBV14 and J is TRBJ2-3; 12 nucleotides agree with TRBD2. Germline V gene lookup returns CDR1 SGHDN and CDR2 FVKESK. This CDR3 has 20 amino acids. V shed 2 bases, J shed 2 bases, and the junction held 14 bases outside the gene matches. In DNA, the CDR3 is TGTGCCAGCAGCCAACGCCGGGACAGATGGACTAGCGGGGCCACAGATACGCAGTATTTT. Its protein product is CASSQRRDRWTSGATDTQYF.

This clone was recorded only once. The rearrangement uses TRBV19 and TRBJ1-2; 7 positions agree with TRBD1. This CDR3 has 15 residues. The V and J ends lost 5 bases and 8 bases, in that order; junction bases with no gene match: 14. The germline CDR1 and CDR2 sequences are LNHDA and SQIVND (reference sequence). The CDR3 here is CASSLTGTLRGGYTF. CDR3 in DNA: TGTGCCAGTAGTCTGACAGGGACTCTAAGAGGAGGCTACACCTTC. The whole variable domain, remainder taken from reference TRBV19 and TRBJ1-2, is DGGITQSPKYLFRKEGQNVTLSCEQNLNHDAMYWYRQDPGQGLRLIYYSQIVNDFQKGDIAEGYSVSREKKESFPLTVTSAQKNPTAFYLCASSLTGTLRGGYTFGSGTRLTVV.

The CDR3 region has the DNA TGTGCCAGCAGTTACCTACCTACCAGGGCCGGGGAGCTGTTTTTT. It codes for CASSYLPTRAGELFF. The V call is TRBV6-5, the J call TRBJ2-2, with a weak D call TRBD1 (5 bases). Germline CDR1 MNHEY, CDR2 SVGAGI. Trimming pared 2 bases from V and 6 bases from J, leaving 13 bases between. The CDR3 is made up of 15 amino acids.

DNA of the CDR3: TGTGCCAGCGGTCAGCCAGGGACCCAGTACTTC. Its translation: CASGQPGTQYF. The chain uses TRBV27 and TRBJ2-5; D is uncertain. The CDR3 has 11 residues. Trimming shortened V by 8 bases and J by 7 bases, and 11 bases separated the two germline ends. The germline V gene encodes CDR1 MNHEY and CDR2 SMNVEV (reference sequence).

The count of this clone is one. The chain links TRBV4-3 to TRBJ2-2; 12 nucleotides match TRBD2. The CDR3 extends over 16 amino acids. The germline V gene has CDR1 LGHNA and CDR2 YSLEER. The V segment lost 3 bases and the J segment 1 base; nucleotides outside the gene matches: 0. The CDR3 bases are TGCGCCAGCAGCCAGGGACTAGCGGGGAACACCGGGGAGCTGTTTTTT. Protein: CASSQGLAGNTGELFF.

This chain links TRBV24-1 with TRBJ2-3, with TRBD1 as a possible D gene (6 bases). The V end was cut by 0 bases, the J end by 1 base, with 7 bases between. Germline loops: CDR1 KGHDR, CDR2 SFDVKD. The CDR3 is made up of 15 amino acids. DNA of the CDR3: TGTGCCACCAGTGATTTGGGGGGCGGCACAGATACGCAGTATTTT. It yields the protein CATSDLGGGTDTQYF.

The V gene is TRBV30, the J gene TRBJ2-7, with TRBD1 matching over 9 bases. V shed 1 base, J shed 2 bases, and the junction held 9 bases outside the gene matches. Germline V gene sequence: CDR1 GTSNPN, CDR2 SVGIG (reference sequence). The CDR3 covers 16 residues. The CDR3 region has the DNA TGTGCCTGGAGTGCCCAAGGGACAGGGTCCCCCTACGAGCAGTACGTC. As protein: CAWSAQGTGSPYEQYV.

J is TRBJ1-4 and V is TRBV7-3, with 10 bases fitting TRBD1. Germline V gene lookup returns CDR1 SGHTA and CDR2 FQGTGA. This CDR3 spans 21 amino acids. Trimming cost V 3 bases and J 0 bases; bases outside gene matches: 16. CDR3 sequence: CASSFSYTGTGVTTTNEKLFF. As DNA, the CDR3 is TGTGCCAGCAGCTTCTCCTACACCGGGACAGGGGTTACTACAACTAATGAAAAACTGTTTTTT.

The chain uses TRBV9 and TRBJ2-2; TRBD2 might be the D (6 bases). This CDR3 spans 14 amino acids. The V end was cut by 5 bases, the J end by 7 bases, with 15 bases between. CDR1 and CDR2 from the germline V gene are SGDLS and YYNGEE. CDR3 protein: CASSAFGGNGELFF. In DNA, the CDR3 is TGTGCCAGCAGTGCTTTTGGGGGGAACGGGGAGCTGTTTTTT.